This is a list of T cell receptor beta chains from one sample in a study of cytomegalovirus exposure and HLA in healthy donors. The data were produced by immunoSEQ multiplex PCR, yet TCRdb's version contains in-frame clones alone and is incomplete. The sample has about 160,000 clones, 80% to 90% seen once. The specimen sequenced was PBMCs. These receptors all stem from a man aged 18 to 30 in good health and CMV-seropositive. Each CDR3 is given with its conserved first and last residue. The D gene is left open where the match is weak. Clone size is not always given. Where it is, it says once, few, many or a class for expanded clones.

V gene	J gene	D gene	clone size	CDR3 DNA	CDR3 protein
TRBV2	TRBJ1-1	NA	few	TGTGCAGCCCTAGTGGGGAACACTGAAGCTTTCTTT	CAALVGNTEAFF
TRBV4-1	TRBJ2-1	NA	NA	TGCGCCAGCAGCCAAGATCCAGCGAACTCCTACAATGAGCAGTTCTTC	CASSQDPANSYNEQFF
TRBV27	TRBJ2-2	NA	once	TGTGCCAGCAGTTTATCGGCAGGGGCCGGGGAGCTGTTTTTT	CASSLSAGAGELFF
TRBV4-2	TRBJ2-3	NA	NA	TGTGCCAGCAGCCAAGACAGGGTTGCAGATACGCAGTATTTT	CASSQDRVADTQYF
TRBV19	TRBJ1-2	NA	NA	TGTGCCAGTAGCCAGACAGGCTGGGGAGACTATGGCTACACCTTC	CASSQTGWGDYGYTF
TRBV4-3	TRBJ2-5	NA	NA	TGCGCCAGCAGCCAAGGATTTGAGGAGACCCAGTACTTC	CASSQGFEETQYF
TRBV5-5	TRBJ2-1	NA	NA	TGTGCCAGCAGCTTGGAGTTCGGCTCCTACAATGAGCAGTTCTTC	CASSLEFGSYNEQFF
TRBV9	TRBJ2-1	NA	NA	TGTGCCAGCAGCCTTCAAAGCGGGGAGCAGTTCTTC	CASSLQSGEQFF
TRBV7-7	TRBJ2-1	TRBD2	NA	TGTGCCAGCAGCCCGGGGGGAGGGGATGAGCAGTTCTTC	CASSPGGGDEQFF
TRBV10-3	TRBJ2-7	NA	NA	TGTGCCATCAGCGCCCAGGACGAGCAGTACTTC	CAISAQDEQYF
TRBV5-1	TRBJ2-1	TRBD1	few	TGCGCCAGCAGCTGGACAGGGCCTTACAATGAGCAGTTCTTC	CASSWTGPYNEQFF
TRBV30	TRBJ1-3	NA	NA	TGTGCCTGCAAAAACTCTGGAAACACCATATATTTT	CACKNSGNTIYF
TRBV11-2	TRBJ2-1	NA	NA	TGTGCCAGCAGCTACGGGGACAATGAGCAGTTCTTC	CASSYGDNEQFF
TRBV23-1	TRBJ1-3	NA	NA	TGCGCCAGCACCTTTAACTCGGGACTCCACTCTGGAAACACCATATATTTT	CASTFNSGLHSGNTIYF
TRBV27	TRBJ1-1	TRBD1	NA	TGTGCCAGCAGGGCACCCTGGGGGACAGGGCACACTGAAGCTTTCTTT	CASRAPWGTGHTEAFF
TRBV6-4	TRBJ2-2	TRBD1	once	TGTGCCAGCAGTGACGACAGGGGGACCGGGGAGCTGTTTTTT	CASSDDRGTGELFF
TRBV18	TRBJ2-7	NA	NA	TGTGCCAGCTCACCAACGGTCACTGGGGGCGGGTACGAGCAGTACTTC	CASSPTVTGGGYEQYF
TRBV15	TRBJ2-7	NA	NA	TGTGCCACCAGCAGAGAAGGAGGTAACTACTACGAGCAGTACTTC	CATSREGGNYYEQYF
TRBV10-3	TRBJ1-3	NA	NA	TGTGCCATCAGTGAGGTAACAACAAACACCATATATTTT	CAISEVTTNTIYF
TRBV7-3	TRBJ2-3	TRBD2	NA	TGTGCCAGCAGCACAGCGGGGGGGTATGGAGATACGCAGTATTTT	CASSTAGGYGDTQYF
TRBV7-2	TRBJ1-5	NA	NA	TGTGCCAGCAGCTATGGACAGCCAAATCAGCCCCAGCATTTT	CASSYGQPNQPQHF
TRBV6-5	TRBJ2-5	NA	NA	TGTGCCAGCAGTTACTCTGGGGGGAGGGAGACCCAGTACTTC	CASSYSGGRETQYF
TRBV5-1	TRBJ1-6	NA	NA	TGCGCCAGCAGCCGGGAGTCGACAGCGTATAATTCACCCCTCCACTTT	CASSRESTAYNSPLHF
TRBV29-1	TRBJ1-1	NA	NA	TGCAGCGTTTGGGGGCAGGGTGAGACTGAAGCTTTCTTT	CSVWGQGETEAFF
TRBV9	TRBJ1-4	NA	NA	TGTGCCAGCAGCGGCCAGGGTTATGAAAAACTGTTTTTT	CASSGQGYEKLFF
TRBV6-1	TRBJ2-7	TRBD1	NA	TGTGCCAGCAGCCCCGGGACAGCCTACGAGCAGTACTTC	CASSPGTAYEQYF
TRBV14	TRBJ1-5	NA	NA	TGTGCCAGCAGCCCCCAAGCGAATCAGCCCCAGCATTTT	CASSPQANQPQHF
TRBV13	TRBJ2-7	NA	NA	TGTGCCAGCAGCCTCCTCAGGGGGGTGGGCGAGCAGTACTTC	CASSLLRGVGEQYF
TRBV7-2	TRBJ2-5	NA	NA	TGTGCCAGCACCCAGCTGGGCGGGGGCTACCAAGAGACCCAGTACTTC	CASTQLGGGYQETQYF
TRBV7-9	TRBJ2-2	NA	NA	TGTGCCAGCAGCTTAAGTTCAGTACCAACCGGGGAGCTGTTTTTT	CASSLSSVPTGELFF
TRBV7-3	TRBJ2-2	TRBD2	NA	TGTGCCAGCAGCTATGGTAGCGGGGGCGACAGCGGGGAGCTGTTTTTT	CASSYGSGGDSGELFF
TRBV25-1	TRBJ2-2	NA	NA	TGTGCCAGCAGTAGAGGCGCCCCCGGGGAGCTGTTTTTT	CASSRGAPGELFF
TRBV6-1	TRBJ2-7	NA	NA	TGTGCCAGCAGTGCAGGACTCGAGCAGTACTTC	CASSAGLEQYF
TRBV7-9	TRBJ1-1	NA	NA	TGTGCCAGCAGCTTAGTTCCGGACACTGAAGCTTTCTTT	CASSLVPDTEAFF
TRBV6-6	TRBJ2-3	TRBD2	NA	TGTGCCAGCAGTTACCACCGGGGGGGCCGGGGGGATACGCAGTATTTT	CASSYHRGGRGDTQYF
TRBV11-3	TRBJ2-2	NA	NA	TGTGCCAGCAGCGTAGGGGGGAGGCCGACCGGGGAGCTGTTTTTT	CASSVGGRPTGELFF
TRBV30	TRBJ2-1	TRBD1	NA	TGTGCCTGGAGTACCGGGACAGGGGATTATGAGCAGTTCTTC	CAWSTGTGDYEQFF
TRBV29-1	TRBJ2-7	TRBD1	NA	TGCAGCGTTCTGACAGGGGGGTCAGGGGAGCAGTACTTC	CSVLTGGSGEQYF
TRBV27	TRBJ1-6	TRBD1	NA	TGTGCCAGCAGCCACTCCGACAGGGGATATAATTCACCCCTCCACTTT	CASSHSDRGYNSPLHF
TRBV10-1	TRBJ2-3	TRBD2	NA	TGCGCCAGCAGTAGCGGGGCCCCGGGGCCAGATACGCAGTATTTT	CASSSGAPGPDTQYF
TRBV15	TRBJ2-3	TRBD2	NA	TGTGCCACCTCCGGCGGGGGGACAGATACGCAGTATTTT	CATSGGGTDTQYF
TRBV6-1	TRBJ1-1	NA	NA	TGTGCCAGCAGCCTACTCACTGAAGCTTTCTTT	CASSLLTEAFF
TRBV9	TRBJ2-1	TRBD2	NA	TGTGCCAGCAGCCCCGCCCCTAGCGGGGGATACAATGAGCAGTTCTTC	CASSPAPSGGYNEQFF
TRBV30	TRBJ1-3	NA	NA	TGTGCCTGGAGTCCGACAGGCTCTGGAAACACCATATATTTT	CAWSPTGSGNTIYF
TRBV7-2	TRBJ2-5	NA	once	TGTGCCAGCAGCTCCCTCCGCCAAGAGACCCAGTACTTC	CASSSLRQETQYF
TRBV7-2	TRBJ1-5	NA	NA	TGTGCCAGCAGCTTAGGGCAGGAGGAGAATCAGCCCCAGCATTTT	CASSLGQEENQPQHF
TRBV19	TRBJ2-7	TRBD2	NA	TGTGCCAGTAGCGGGGGGGCCTACGAGCAGTACTTC	CASSGGAYEQYF